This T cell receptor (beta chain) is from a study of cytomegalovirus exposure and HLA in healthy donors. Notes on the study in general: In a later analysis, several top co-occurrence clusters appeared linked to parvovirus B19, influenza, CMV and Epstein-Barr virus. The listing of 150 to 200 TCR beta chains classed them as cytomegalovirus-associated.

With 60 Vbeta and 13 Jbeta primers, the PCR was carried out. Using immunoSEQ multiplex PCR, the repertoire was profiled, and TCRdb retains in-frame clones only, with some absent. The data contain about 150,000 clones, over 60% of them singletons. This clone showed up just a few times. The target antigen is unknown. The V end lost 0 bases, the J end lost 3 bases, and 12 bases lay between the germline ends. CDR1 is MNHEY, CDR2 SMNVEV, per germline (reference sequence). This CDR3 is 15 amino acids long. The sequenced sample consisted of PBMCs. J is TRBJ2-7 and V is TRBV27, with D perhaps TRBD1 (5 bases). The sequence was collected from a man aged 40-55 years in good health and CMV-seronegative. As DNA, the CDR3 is TGTGCCAGCAGTTTATCCCACGGACAAGACTACGAGCAGTACTTC. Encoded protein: CASSLSHGQDYEQYF.